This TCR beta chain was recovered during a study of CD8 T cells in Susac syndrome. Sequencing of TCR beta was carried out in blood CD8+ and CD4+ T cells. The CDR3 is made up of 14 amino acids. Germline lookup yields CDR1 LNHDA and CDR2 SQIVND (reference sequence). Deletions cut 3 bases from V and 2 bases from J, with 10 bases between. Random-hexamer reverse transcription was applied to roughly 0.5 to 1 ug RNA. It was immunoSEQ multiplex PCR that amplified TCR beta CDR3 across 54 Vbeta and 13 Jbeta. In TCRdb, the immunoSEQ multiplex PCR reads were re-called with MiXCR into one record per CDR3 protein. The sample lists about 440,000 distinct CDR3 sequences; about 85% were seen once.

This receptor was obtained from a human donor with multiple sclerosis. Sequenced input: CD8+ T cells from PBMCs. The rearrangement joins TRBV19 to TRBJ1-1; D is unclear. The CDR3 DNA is TGTGCCAGTAGTATTCAAGGGTATAACACTGAAGCTTTCTTT. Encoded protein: CASSIQGYNTEAFF. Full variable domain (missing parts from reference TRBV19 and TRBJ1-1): DGGITQSPKYLFRKEGQNVTLSCEQNLNHDAMYWYRQDPGQGLRLIYYSQIVNDFQKGDIAEGYSVSREKKESFPLTVTSAQKNPTAFYLCASSIQGYNTEAFFGQGTRLTVV.